The table lists the clone carrying this TCR beta chain with a few counts. Its antigen is not identified. This record belongs to a study of T cells in Graves' hyperthyroidism and ophthalmopathy. V lost 6 bases, J lost 11 bases, and 25 bases lay in between. The CDR3 is 15 residues long. Germline values: CDR1 SGHVS, CDR2 FNYEAQ. TCR beta CDR3 regions were amplified from RNA. RT-PCR in the first round (using the HTBI primer set) targeted the TCR CDR3. TCRdb reprocessed the multiplex PCR reads via MiXCR and lists one record per CDR3 protein. This sample has roughly 700,000 distinct CDR3 sequences, with less than 15% found just once. Among the patients, aged 18 to 65, hyperthyroidism was newly diagnosed and had lasted under 2 months. Notes on the study in general: In blood, most of the thyroid clonotypes expanded above 0.001 were also present.

The gene calls are TRBV7-6 and TRBJ1-1, with D possibly being TRBD1 (6 bases). The receptor was derived from a young woman with Graves' hyperthyroidism. Sequenced sample: blood. CDR3 DNA: TGTGCCAGCAGACGTAAGTTGGACAGCGAGTCTCGGGCTTTCTTT. It codes for CASRRKLDSESRAFF.